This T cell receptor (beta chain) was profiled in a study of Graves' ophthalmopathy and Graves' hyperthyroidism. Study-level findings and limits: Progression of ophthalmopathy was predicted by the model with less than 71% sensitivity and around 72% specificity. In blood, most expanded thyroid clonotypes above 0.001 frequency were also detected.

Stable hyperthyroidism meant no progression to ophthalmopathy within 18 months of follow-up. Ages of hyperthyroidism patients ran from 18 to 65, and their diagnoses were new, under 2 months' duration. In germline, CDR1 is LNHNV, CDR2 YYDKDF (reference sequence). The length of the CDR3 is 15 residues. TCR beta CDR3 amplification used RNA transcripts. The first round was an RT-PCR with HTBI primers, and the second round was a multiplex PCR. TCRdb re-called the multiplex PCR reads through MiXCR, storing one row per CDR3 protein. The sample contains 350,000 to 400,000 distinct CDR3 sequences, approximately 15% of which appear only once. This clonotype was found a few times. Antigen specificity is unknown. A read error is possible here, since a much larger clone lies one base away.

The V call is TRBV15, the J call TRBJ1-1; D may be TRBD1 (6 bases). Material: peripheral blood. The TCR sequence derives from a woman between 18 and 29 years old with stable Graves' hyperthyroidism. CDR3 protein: CATGRGDSFLTEAFF. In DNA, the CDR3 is TGTGCCACCGGCAGGGGTGACAGCTTTCTCACTGAAGCTTTCTTT. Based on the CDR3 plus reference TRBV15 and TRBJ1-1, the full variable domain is DAMVIQNPRYQVTQFGKPVTLSCSQTLNHNVMYWYQQKSSQAPKLLFHYYDKDFNNEADTPDNFQSRRPNTSFCFLDIRSPGLGDTAMYLCATGRGDSFLTEAFFGQGTRLTVV.